This T cell receptor beta chain comes out of a study of CD8+CD57+ T cells in acquired aplastic anemia. TCR beta VDJ combinations and CDR3 sequences were profiled from genomic DNA. TCRdb processed the reads anew with MiXCR; each CDR3 protein has one entry. The sample has about 160,000 distinct CDR3 sequences; roughly 48% are singletons. This clonotype appeared many times. Those patients picked for sequencing had displayed CD8+CD57+ cell expansion on flow cytometry. This sequence was found in a human donor with aplastic anemia. The sequencing sample was made of sorted CD4+, CD8+, or CD8+CD57+ T cells (not recorded which) from PBMCs.

The CDR3 sequence is CASSLEVGGTYEQYF. The CDR3 DNA follows: TGCGCCAGCAGCTTGGAGGTTGGCGGGACCTACGAGCAGTACTTC. The chain couples TRBV5-1 to TRBJ2-7; D may be TRBD2 (6 bases). This CDR3 spans 15 amino acids. V was clipped by 0 bases and J by 2 bases, with 12 bases between them. Germline loops: CDR1 SGHRS, CDR2 YFSETQ.